This T cell receptor beta chain was sequenced during a study of CD4 and CD8 cells across lung adenocarcinoma regions. This clonotype was seen repeatedly, ten times or more. Donors had localized lung adenocarcinoma, a non-small cell lung cancer. The germline CDR1 and CDR2 sequences are MNHEY and SVGAGI. The CDR3 has 16 amino acids. Trimming took 1 base from V and 7 from J; bases not matched to a gene: 5. TCRdb re-analysed the PCR reads in MiXCR, keeping a single row per CDR3 protein. The top ten hold 30% to 40% of the sample, which has about 12,000 distinct CDR3 sequences, 53% seen once. The TCR comes from a female donor with lung adenocarcinoma. The CD4 and CD8 labels of this study may be unreliable. The sample taken for sequencing was CD8+ T cells from the center of a lung tumor. This chain connects TRBV6-5 to TRBJ2-1; 12 positions match TRBD2. CDR3 bases: TGTGCCAGCAGTTACTGGGGACTAGCGGGCTCGAATGAGCAGTTCTTC. This encodes CASSYWGLAGSNEQFF.